A single sample gave rise to the 28 T cell receptor beta chains below, sequenced in a study of beta chain features in type 1 diabetes. Isolated RNA was reverse transcribed in full, so expressed TCRB transcripts were sequenced. Profiled with immunoSEQ multiplex PCR; TCRdb holds only in-frame clones, not every one. The data contain around 200,000 clones, about 12% of them singletons. Sequenced material: central memory CD4+ T cells from blood. Receptor source: a woman in her late teens or twenties in good health.

This clone has just a few counts. This sequence joins TRBV7-2 and TRBJ2-1; D remains ambiguous. Trimming removed 3 bases from V and 6 bases from J, with 12 bases in between. Per the germline V gene, CDR1 is SGHTA and CDR2 is FQGNSA. This CDR3 region has 14 residues. The CDR3 loop reads CASSFQVEANEQFF. CDR3 in DNA: TGTGCCAGCAGCTTCCAAGTAGAGGCCAATGAGCAGTTCTTC.

In this sample, this clone turned up a few times. This sequence joins TRBV30 and TRBJ1-2, with unresolved D. CDR3 length equals 12 residues. The germline gives CDR1 GTSNPN, CDR2 SVGIG (reference sequence). V was trimmed by 5 bases and J by 4 bases, leaving 11 bases between them. The CDR3 region is CAWAAGIYGYTF. The CDR3 DNA reads TGTGCCTGGGCGGCGGGCATCTATGGCTACACCTTC.

The rearrangement joins TRBV4-2 to TRBJ2-2, with 7 bases matching TRBD1. This CDR3 is built from 15 residues. The V segment lost 4 bases and the J segment 0 bases; nucleotides outside the gene matches: 2. Germline CDR1 and CDR2: LGHNA and YNFKEQ. CDR3 sequence: CASSRDSTNTGELFF. CDR3 in DNA: TGTGCCAGCAGCCGGGACAGCACGAACACCGGGGAGCTGTTTTTT.

This clone was picked up a small number of times. Additional DNA sequences in this sample encode the identical CDR3. This chain links TRBV28 with TRBJ2-7; no firm D call. This CDR3 contains 11 residues. V lost 2 bases and J lost 4, with 3 bases in between. Germline V gives CDR1 MDHEN, CDR2 SYDVKM. The CDR3 nucleotides read TGTGCCAGCAGTTTAACATACGAGCAGTACTTC. Its translation: CASSLTYEQYF.

There are many counts of this clone. The CDR3 reads CASSANSGTGELFF. The CDR3 nucleotides are TGCGCCAGCAGTGCAAACTCGGGCACCGGGGAGCTGTTTTTT. The gene calls are TRBV5-1 and TRBJ2-2; D is uncertain. The CDR3 has 14 residues. CDR1 SGHRS and CDR2 YFSETQ come from the germline V gene. V dropped 5 bases and J dropped 4 bases, with 12 bases sitting between them.

The J gene is TRBJ1-1, the V gene TRBV5-4, with 9 bases aligning to TRBD1. Germline values: CDR1 SGHNT, CDR2 YYREEE (reference sequence). J was trimmed by 3 bases and V by 4 bases; bases with no gene match: 7. CDR3 length: 15 amino acids. The CDR3 DNA follows: TGTGCCAGCAGCGCCGGGACAGGGTCGGACACTGAAGCTTTCTTT. Amino acid sequence: CASSAGTGSDTEAFF.

This chain links TRBV5-4 with TRBJ1-3, with D unclear. Germline CDR1 and CDR2: SGHNT and YYREEE (reference sequence). V lost 4 bases and J lost 2, with 16 bases in between. The CDR3 is 16 residues long. The CDR3 here is CASSQGPRTTGNTIYF. CDR3 in DNA: TGTGCCAGCAGCCAAGGCCCTCGGACTACTGGAAACACCATATATTTT. Based on the CDR3 plus reference TRBV5-4 and TRBJ1-3, the full variable domain is ETGVTQSPTHLIKTRGQQVTLRCSSQSGHNTVSWYQQALGQGPQFIFQYYREEENGRGNFPPRFSGLQFPNYSSELNVNALELDDSALYLCASSQGPRTTGNTIYFGEGSWLTVV.

This clone was found a few times. The gene calls are TRBV5-1 and TRBJ2-5, with 7 nucleotides matching TRBD1. This CDR3 has 14 amino acids. The J segment lost 5 bases and the V segment lost 4 bases, leaving 8 bases of the junction unmatched. Germline V gene data show CDR1 as SGHRS and CDR2 as YFSETQ. CDR3 sequence reads: CASSPATGTETQYF. The CDR3 DNA follows: TGCGCCAGCAGCCCCGCGACAGGGACGGAGACCCAGTACTTC.

This clone occurred a few times. V is TRBV7-8 and J is TRBJ2-3; a possible D gene is TRBD1 (6 bases). Germline loops: CDR1 SGHVS, CDR2 FQNEAQ. V lost 7 bases and J lost 6, with 11 bases in between. CDR3 size: 12 residues. The CDR3 loop reads CASTPRGDTQYF. Written as DNA, the CDR3 is TGTGCCAGCACCCCTAGGGGGGATACGCAGTATTTT.

The chain recombines TRBV2 with TRBJ2-3; D remains ambiguous. V gave up 6 bases and J gave up 5 bases, with 6 bases separating them. The CDR3 length is 11 residues. CDR1 is SNHLY, CDR2 FYNNEI, per germline. The CDR3 nucleotides read TGTGCCAGCAGAACACGAGATACGCAGTATTTT. Its translation is CASRTRDTQYF.

This clone has just a few counts. J is TRBJ2-7 and V is TRBV30; 10 bases are shared with TRBD1. With V trimmed by 4 bases and J by 2 bases, 8 bases remained unmatched. This CDR3 has 15 amino acids. The germline gives CDR1 GTSNPN, CDR2 SVGIG (reference sequence). CDR3 DNA: TGTGCCTGGAAACTTCCGGGACAGGGGACCTACGAGCAGTACTTC. Translation: CAWKLPGQGTYEQYF.

The chain has TRBV5-1 and TRBJ2-1, with a possible D match to TRBD1 (6 bases). This CDR3 comprises 16 residues. Germline V gene sequence: CDR1 SGHRS, CDR2 YFSETQ. The V end lost 1 base, the J end lost 3 bases, and 14 bases lay between the germline ends. DNA for the CDR3: TGCGCCAGCAGCTTGCGGCCCCGGGACAACTACAATGAGCAGTTCTTC. This translates into CASSLRPRDNYNEQFF.

The chain has TRBV6-5 and TRBJ2-1, with 11 bases matching TRBD1. The J segment lost 5 bases and the V segment lost 5 bases, leaving 5 bases of the junction unmatched. The CDR3 covers 15 residues. Looked up from germline, CDR1 is MNHEY and CDR2 is SVGAGI. CDR3 residues: CASSPGQGADNEQFF. The DNA of the CDR3 is TGTGCCAGCAGTCCTGGACAGGGGGCTGACAATGAGCAGTTCTTC.

The J gene is TRBJ2-7, the V gene TRBV28; 9 positions match TRBD1. The V gene end was trimmed by 5 bases and the J gene end by 2 bases; junction bases not matched to a gene: 10. The CDR3 loop spans 16 amino acids. CDR1 and CDR2 from the germline V gene are MDHEN and SYDVKM. DNA for the CDR3: TGTGCCAGCAGTAAAACCGGGACAGGGATACCCTACGAGCAGTACTTC. It specifies CASSKTGTGIPYEQYF.

This clone turned up a few times. V is TRBV27 and J is TRBJ2-1; TRBD1 aligns across 10 bases. V shed 4 bases and J 6 bases; nucleotides not matched to a gene: 6. Per germline, CDR1 MNHEY and CDR2 SMNVEV (reference sequence). The CDR3 extends over 15 amino acids. The CDR3 reads CASSSWTGGANEQFF. The CDR3, as DNA: TGTGCCAGCAGTTCTTGGACAGGGGGGGCCAATGAGCAGTTCTTC.

In this sample, this clone turned up a few times. This chain uses TRBV28 with TRBJ2-1; 11 bases are shared with TRBD1. The CDR3 runs to 15 residues. Germline V lookup: CDR1 MDHEN, CDR2 SYDVKM. V lost 5 bases and J lost 6; bases outside the gene matches: 6. The CDR3 sequence is CASSLGTGGSNEQFF. The DNA of the CDR3 is TGTGCCAGCAGTCTGGGGACAGGGGGAAGCAATGAGCAGTTCTTC.

This clone was picked up a small number of times. The V gene is TRBV7-6, the J gene TRBJ2-7; 10 bases match TRBD2. V was clipped by 2 bases and J by 12 bases; unmatched bases: 16. Germline-derived CDR1 and CDR2 are SGHVS and FNYEAQ. The length of the CDR3 is 16 residues. The CDR3 DNA sequence: TGTGCCAGCAGCTTAAGGGGGAGCGGGAGGGCCGATGGGAGGTACTTC. It is translated as CASSLRGSGRADGRYF.

A few counts support this clone. V and J are TRBV29-1 and TRBJ1-5; D is ambiguous. The CDR3 contains 13 residues. In germline, CDR1 is SQVTM, CDR2 ANQGSEA. Trimming stripped 6 bases from V and 5 bases from J, with 14 bases between. In DNA form, the CDR3 reads TGCAGCGTCCTCCCGGGTTTCGATCAGCCCCAGCATTTT. Protein: CSVLPGFDQPQHF.

The CDR3 sequence: CASSLDGQSTDTQYF. The CDR3 DNA reads TGCGCCAGCAGCTTGGACGGACAGAGCACAGATACGCAGTATTTT. The J gene is TRBJ2-3, the V gene TRBV5-1; a weak D match, TRBD1 (6 bases). CDR1 and CDR2 (germline): SGHRS, YFSETQ. V lost 0 bases and J lost 0, with 8 bases in between. The length of the CDR3 is 15 residues.

The chain combines TRBV9 with TRBJ2-5; D possibly corresponds to TRBD1 (6 bases). The CDR3 has 14 residues. Germline lookup yields CDR1 SGDLS and CDR2 YYNGEE. The V end was cut by 1 base, the J end by 4 bases, with 11 bases between. This chain's CDR3 is CASSVIQGGETQYF. As DNA, the CDR3 is TGTGCCAGCAGCGTAATCCAAGGGGGAGAGACCCAGTACTTC.

The J gene is TRBJ2-7, the V gene TRBV2; maybe TRBD2 (5 bases). There are 11 residues in the CDR3. Between the trimmed V and J ends, which lost 11 bases and 12 bases, there was a span of 20 bases. From germline, CDR1 is SNHLY and CDR2 FYNNEI. The CDR3 DNA reads as TGTGCCTCCCGACCCGGGATCACCTGGTACTTC. This codes for CASRPGITWYF.

This clone turned up a few times. V gene TRBV2 combines with J gene TRBJ1-1, with a weak D call TRBD1 (6 bases). The CDR3 has 12 residues. Germline V gene lookup returns CDR1 SNHLY and CDR2 FYNNEI. V lost 8 bases and J 8 bases, leaving 15 bases between the germline ends. DNA for the CDR3: TGTGCCAGCTTGGGGGGGGGCTACGAAGCTTTCTTT. Protein product: CASLGGGYEAFF.

This chain links TRBV18 with TRBJ2-7; TRBD2 aligns across 7 bases. The CDR3 consists of 14 residues. Germline V lookup: CDR1 KGHSH, CDR2 LQKENI. The V and J ends lost 1 base and 6 bases, in that order; junction bases with no gene match: 6. This chain's CDR3 is CASSPQNSGGEQYF. In DNA form, the CDR3 reads TGTGCCAGCTCACCACAAAATTCGGGGGGCGAGCAGTACTTC.

The chain uses TRBV2 and TRBJ1-5, with D maybe TRBD1 (5 bases). The V end was cut by 7 bases, the J end by 4 bases, with 11 bases between. This CDR3 contains 13 residues. Germline-derived CDR1 and CDR2 are SNHLY and FYNNEI. CDR3 sequence reads: CASNYGGNQPQHF. Here the CDR3 DNA reads TGTGCCAGCAACTATGGGGGGAATCAGCCCCAGCATTTT.

The chain has TRBV9 and TRBJ2-2, with 10 bases aligning to TRBD1. CDR1 is SGDLS and CDR2 is YYNGEE in the germline V gene. V lost 6 bases and J lost 4; bases outside the gene matches: 9. This CDR3 contains 16 residues. CDR3 in amino acids: CASTVSGTGVTGELFF. The CDR3 DNA reads as TGTGCCAGCACCGTCTCCGGGACAGGGGTCACCGGGGAGCTGTTTTTT.

In its sample, this clone was seen a few times. This chain connects TRBV11-2 to TRBJ2-1, with 8 bases matching TRBD2. The J segment lost 0 bases and the V segment lost 5 bases, leaving 9 bases of the junction unmatched. The CDR3 is 17 residues long. Per germline, CDR1 SGHAT and CDR2 FQNNGV. The CDR3 DNA is TGTGCCAGCAGCGGATCTAGCGGGTCTCTCTCCTACAATGAGCAGTTCTTC. It translates to CASSGSSGSLSYNEQFF. The variable domain in full, with the rest retrieved from reference TRBV11-2 and TRBJ2-1, is EAGVAQSPRYKIIEKRQSVAFWCNPISGHATLYWYQQILGQGPKLLIQFQNNGVVDDSQLPKDRFSAERLKGVDSTLKIQPAKLEDSAVYLCASSGSSGSLSYNEQFFGPGTRLTVL.

The V and J genes are TRBV7-2 and TRBJ2-7, with 13 positions matching TRBD2. CDR3 length: 16 residues. Per the germline V gene, CDR1 is SGHTA and CDR2 is FQGNSA. The ends lost 5 bases at V and 4 bases at J; junction bases unmatched: 8. CDR3 sequence reads: CASSRTSGSDFYEQYF. The CDR3 coding sequence is TGTGCCAGCAGCCGGACTAGCGGGAGTGACTTTTACGAGCAGTACTTC.

The gene calls are TRBV7-3 and TRBJ2-3, with D perhaps TRBD2 (6 bases). CDR1 is SGHTA and CDR2 is FQGTGA in the germline V gene. Trimming pared 5 bases from V and 0 bases from J, leaving 12 bases between. The length of the CDR3 is 15 residues. As DNA, the CDR3 is TGTGCCAGCAGCCGCTCCGGGACTAGCACAGATACGCAGTATTTT. It codes for CASSRSGTSTDTQYF.